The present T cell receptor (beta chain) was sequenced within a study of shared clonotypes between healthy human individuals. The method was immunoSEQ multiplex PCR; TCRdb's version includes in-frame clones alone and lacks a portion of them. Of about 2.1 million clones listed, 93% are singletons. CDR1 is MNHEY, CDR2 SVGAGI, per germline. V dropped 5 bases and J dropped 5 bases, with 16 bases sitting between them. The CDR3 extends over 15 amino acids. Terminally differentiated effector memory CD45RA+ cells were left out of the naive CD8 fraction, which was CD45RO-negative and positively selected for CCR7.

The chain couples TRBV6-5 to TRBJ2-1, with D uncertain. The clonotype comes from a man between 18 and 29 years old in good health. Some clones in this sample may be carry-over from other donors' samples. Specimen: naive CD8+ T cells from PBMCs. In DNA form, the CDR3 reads TGTGCCAGCAGTCCCTTTTACGACCCAGACAATGAGCAGTTCTTC. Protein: CASSPFYDPDNEQFF.